This T cell receptor beta chain originates from a study of cytomegalovirus exposure and HLA in healthy donors. Study-level findings and limits: Based on reports, TCR beta sequences accurately predicted HLA-A and HLA-B alleles for most subjects. Cytomegalovirus association was listed for about 160 TCR beta chains. The Asian-associated ancestry cluster reportedly had fewer N-insertions than the roughly 670-donor mean in a later analysis. An analysis was carried out at a later point. It showed that HLA-associated TCR beta chains were more clonally expanded than equally common non-associated chains.

This clone was counted only a few times. Its matching antigen is unknown. Both 60 Vbeta primers and 13 Jbeta primers went into the PCR. Here immunoSEQ multiplex PCR was the method, and the copy in TCRdb shows in-frame clones only, minus some. The data show about 100,000 clones, about 77% seen once. V lost 0 bases to trimming and J lost 2 bases; unmatched junction nucleotides: 2. CDR1 is SGHDT, CDR2 YYEEEE, per germline. The CDR3 runs to 15 residues. This receptor was identified in a woman aged 45-59 years in good health and CMV-seropositive. The V and J genes are TRBV5-6 and TRBJ2-3; 8 positions agree with TRBD1. Sequencing was carried out using PBMCs. The CDR3 loop reads CASSLGRGHTDTQYF. CDR3 nucleotide sequence: TGTGCCAGCAGCTTGGGCAGGGGGCACACAGATACGCAGTATTTT.